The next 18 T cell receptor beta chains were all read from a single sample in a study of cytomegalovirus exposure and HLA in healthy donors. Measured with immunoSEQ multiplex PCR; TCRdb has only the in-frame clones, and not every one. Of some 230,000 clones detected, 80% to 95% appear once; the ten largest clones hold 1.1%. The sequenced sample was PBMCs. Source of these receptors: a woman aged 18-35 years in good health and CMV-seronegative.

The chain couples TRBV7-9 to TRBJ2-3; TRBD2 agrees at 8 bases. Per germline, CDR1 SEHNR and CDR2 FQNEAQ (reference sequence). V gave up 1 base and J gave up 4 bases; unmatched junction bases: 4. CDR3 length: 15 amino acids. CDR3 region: CASSLGAGVPDTQYF. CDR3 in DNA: TGTGCCAGCAGCTTAGGAGCGGGAGTCCCAGATACGCAGTATTTT. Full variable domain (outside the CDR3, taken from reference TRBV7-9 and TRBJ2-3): DTGVSQNPRHKITKRGQNVTFRCDPISEHNRLYWYRQTLGQGPEFLTYFQNEAQLEKSRLLSDRFSAERPKGSFSTLEIQRTEQGDSAMYLCASSLGAGVPDTQYFGPGTRLTVL.

CDR3 in DNA: TGTGCCAGCAGCCTAACCCGGACAGGGGATGGCTACACCTTC. The encoded protein is CASSLTRTGDGYTF. This chain joins TRBV9 and TRBJ1-2; 9 bases agree with TRBD1. Germline V gene lookup returns CDR1 SGDLS and CDR2 YYNGEE. The CDR3 has 14 amino acids. The V and J ends lost 4 bases and 6 bases, in that order; junction bases with no gene match: 7.

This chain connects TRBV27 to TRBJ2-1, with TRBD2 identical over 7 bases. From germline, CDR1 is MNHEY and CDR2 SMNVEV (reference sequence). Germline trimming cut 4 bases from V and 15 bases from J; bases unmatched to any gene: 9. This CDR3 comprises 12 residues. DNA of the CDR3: TGTGCCAGCAGTTGGAGCGGGGATTTCCTGTTCTTC. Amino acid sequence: CASSWSGDFLFF.

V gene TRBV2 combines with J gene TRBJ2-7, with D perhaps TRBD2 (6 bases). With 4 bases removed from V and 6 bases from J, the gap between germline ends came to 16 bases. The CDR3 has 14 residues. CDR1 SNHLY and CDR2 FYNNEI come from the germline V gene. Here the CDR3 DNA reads TGTGCCAGCAGTGGACGGGGAATGGGGGGCGAGCAGTACTTC. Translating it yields CASSGRGMGGEQYF.

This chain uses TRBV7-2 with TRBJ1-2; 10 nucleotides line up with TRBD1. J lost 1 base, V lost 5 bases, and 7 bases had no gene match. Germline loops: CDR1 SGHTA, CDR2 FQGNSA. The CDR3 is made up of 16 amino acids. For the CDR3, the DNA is TGTGCCAGCAGCCTTCGACAGGGGGCCATTAACTATGGCTACACCTTC. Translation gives CASSLRQGAINYGYTF.

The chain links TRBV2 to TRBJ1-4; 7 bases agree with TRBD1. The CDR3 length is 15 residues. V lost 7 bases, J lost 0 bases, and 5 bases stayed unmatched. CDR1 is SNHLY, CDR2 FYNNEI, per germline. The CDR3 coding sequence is TGTGCCAGCAACAGACAGGGCCCAACTAATGAAAAACTGTTTTTT. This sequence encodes CASNRQGPTNEKLFF.

The CDR3 protein is CASSYLGQGPNTEAFF. CDR3 nucleotide sequence: TGTGCCAGCAGTTACCTAGGGCAGGGCCCGAACACTGAAGCTTTCTTT. V gene TRBV6-5 combines with J gene TRBJ1-1; possible D gene TRBD1, 5 bases. Germline V gives CDR1 MNHEY, CDR2 SVGAGI. The V gene lost 2 bases and the J gene lost 1 base, with 14 bases spanning the gap. CDR3 length: 16 amino acids.

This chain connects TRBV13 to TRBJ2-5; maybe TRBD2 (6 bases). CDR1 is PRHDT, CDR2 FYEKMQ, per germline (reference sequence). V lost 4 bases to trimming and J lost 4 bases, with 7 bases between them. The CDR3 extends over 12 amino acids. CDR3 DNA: TGTGCCAGCAGCTCCGGGGGAGAGACCCAGTACTTC. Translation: CASSSGGETQYF. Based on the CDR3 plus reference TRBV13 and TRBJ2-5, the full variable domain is AAGVIQSPRHLIKEKRETATLKCYPIPRHDTVYWYQQGPGQDPQFLISFYEKMQSDKGSIPDRFSAQQFSDYHSELNMSSLELGDSALYFCASSSGGETQYFGPGTRLLVL.

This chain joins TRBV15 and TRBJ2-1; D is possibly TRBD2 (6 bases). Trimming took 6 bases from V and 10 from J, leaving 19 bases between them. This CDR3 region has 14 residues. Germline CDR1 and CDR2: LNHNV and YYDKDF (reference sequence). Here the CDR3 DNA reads TGTGCCACCAGGGGTACCGGGAGCTTTGAGGAGCAGTTCTTC. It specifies CATRGTGSFEEQFF.

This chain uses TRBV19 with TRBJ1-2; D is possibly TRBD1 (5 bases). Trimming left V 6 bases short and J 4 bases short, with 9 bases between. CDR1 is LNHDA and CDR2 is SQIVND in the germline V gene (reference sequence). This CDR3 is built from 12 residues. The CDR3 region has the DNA TGTGCCAGTAGCCCCGACAGCTATGGCTACACCTTC. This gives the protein CASSPDSYGYTF.

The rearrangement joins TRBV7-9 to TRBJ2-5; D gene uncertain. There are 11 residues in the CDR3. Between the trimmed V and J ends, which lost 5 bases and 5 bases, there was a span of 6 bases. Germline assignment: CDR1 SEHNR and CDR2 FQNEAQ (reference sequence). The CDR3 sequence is CASSPLETQYF. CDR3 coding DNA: TGTGCCAGCAGCCCTTTGGAGACCCAGTACTTC. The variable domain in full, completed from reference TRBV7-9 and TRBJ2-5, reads DTGVSQNPRHKITKRGQNVTFRCDPISEHNRLYWYRQTLGQGPEFLTYFQNEAQLEKSRLLSDRFSAERPKGSFSTLEIQRTEQGDSAMYLCASSPLETQYFGPGTRLLVL.

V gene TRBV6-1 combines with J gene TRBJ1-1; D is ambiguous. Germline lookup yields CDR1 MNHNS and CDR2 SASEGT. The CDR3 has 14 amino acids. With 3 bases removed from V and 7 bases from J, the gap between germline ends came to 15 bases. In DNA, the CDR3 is TGTGCCAGCAGTGATATAAGAGGGAAGGTTGAAGCTTTCTTT. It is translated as CASSDIRGKVEAFF.

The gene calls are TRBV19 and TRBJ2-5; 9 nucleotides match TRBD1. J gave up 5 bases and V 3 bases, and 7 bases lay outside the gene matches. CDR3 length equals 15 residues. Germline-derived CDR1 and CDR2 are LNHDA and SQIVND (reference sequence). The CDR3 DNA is TGTGCCAGTAGTATGGGGACAGGGCAGGGCGAGACCCAGTACTTC. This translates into CASSMGTGQGETQYF.

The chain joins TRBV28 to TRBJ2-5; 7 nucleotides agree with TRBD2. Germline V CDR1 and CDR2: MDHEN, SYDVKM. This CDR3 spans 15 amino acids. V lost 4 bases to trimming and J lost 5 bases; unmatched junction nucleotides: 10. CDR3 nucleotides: TGTGCCAGCAGTTCCAGGGAGGGGCAGCGGGAGACCCAGTACTTC. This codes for CASSSREGQRETQYF.

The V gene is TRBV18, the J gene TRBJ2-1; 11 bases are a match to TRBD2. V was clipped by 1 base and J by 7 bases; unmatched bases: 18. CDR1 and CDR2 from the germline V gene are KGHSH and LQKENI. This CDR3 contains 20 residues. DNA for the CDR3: TGTGCCAGCTCACCACTCATTATAGCGGGAGGGCCGCAGTTGGTAAATGAGCAGTTCTTC. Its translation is CASSPLIIAGGPQLVNEQFF.

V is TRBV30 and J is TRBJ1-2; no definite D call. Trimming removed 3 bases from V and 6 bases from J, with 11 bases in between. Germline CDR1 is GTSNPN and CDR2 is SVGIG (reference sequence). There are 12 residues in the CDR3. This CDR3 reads CAWSAAADGYTF. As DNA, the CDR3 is TGTGCCTGGAGCGCAGCGGCAGATGGCTACACCTTC.

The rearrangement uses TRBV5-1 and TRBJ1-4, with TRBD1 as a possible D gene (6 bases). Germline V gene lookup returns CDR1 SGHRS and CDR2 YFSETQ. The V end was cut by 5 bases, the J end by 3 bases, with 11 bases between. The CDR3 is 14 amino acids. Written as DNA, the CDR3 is TGCGCCAGCAGTAACCCAGGGGCTAATGAAAAACTGTTTTTT. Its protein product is CASSNPGANEKLFF.

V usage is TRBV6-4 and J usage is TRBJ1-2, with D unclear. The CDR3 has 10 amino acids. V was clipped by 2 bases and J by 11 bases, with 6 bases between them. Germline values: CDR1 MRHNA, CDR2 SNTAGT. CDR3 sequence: CASSDVRYTF. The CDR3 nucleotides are TGTGCCAGCAGTGACGTGAGGTACACCTTC.